What follows are 5 T cell receptor beta chains derived from one specimen sequenced in a study of shared clonotypes between healthy human individuals. CD45RO-negative, CCR7-positively selected cells formed the naive CD8 fraction, excluding terminally differentiated effector memory CD45RA+ cells. The protocol was immunoSEQ multiplex PCR, while the TCRdb copy is restricted to in-frame clones and leaves out a portion. The sample yields a few hundred thousand clones, about 95% seen once. Sequencing was carried out using naive CD8+ T cells sorted from blood. All receptors derive from a woman aged 30 to 39 in good health.

The chain combines TRBV4-1 with TRBJ1-5; D not resolved. Trimming stripped 7 bases from V and 7 bases from J, with 20 bases between. Germline lookup yields CDR1 MGHRA and CDR2 YSYEKL. The CDR3 is 15 amino acids. CDR3 amino acids: CASTPGWSRNQPQHF. CDR3 bases: TGCGCCAGCACCCCAGGTTGGTCCAGGAACCAGCCCCAGCATTTT.

V gene TRBV6-5 combines with J gene TRBJ2-6; D ambiguous. This CDR3 has 16 residues. Trimming took off 0 bases at V and 4 bases at J, with 10 bases between the two ends. Germline values: CDR1 MNHEY, CDR2 SVGAGI. CDR3 coding DNA: TGTGCCAGCAGTTACTCAGAGTCTTCCGGGGCCAACGTCCTGACTTTC. Translating gives CASSYSESSGANVLTF.

The V call is TRBV2, the J call TRBJ1-2; the match to TRBD1 covers 8 bases. Trimming took 1 base from V and 4 from J; bases not matched to a gene: 2. CDR1 is SNHLY, CDR2 FYNNEI, per germline. This CDR3 is built from 14 residues. The CDR3 region has the DNA TGTGCCAGCAGTGAAGTGGACAGGGTCTATGGCTACACCTTC. Protein product: CASSEVDRVYGYTF.

This chain joins TRBV29-1 and TRBJ2-5; the D gene is possibly TRBD1 (5 bases). The DNA matches TRBJ2-7 better at its end, which makes the J call doubtful. Germline CDR1 and CDR2: SQVTM and ANQGSEA. This CDR3 is 14 amino acids long. CDR3 sequence: CSVLGQTSTYEQYF. The CDR3 bases are TGCAGCGTGCTGGGGCAGACGAGTACCTACGAGCAGTACTTC.

The chain uses TRBV29-1 and TRBJ1-2, with D possibly matching TRBD1 (5 bases). This CDR3 is built from 11 residues. With 5 bases removed from V and 6 bases from J, the gap between germline ends came to 10 bases. CDR1 and CDR2 (germline): SQVTM, ANQGSEA. DNA for the CDR3: TGCAGCGTTCCAGGGTCCGATGGCTACACCTTC. This codes for CSVPGSDGYTF.